Listed below are T cell receptor beta chains from one sample, sequenced in a study of T cells in Graves' hyperthyroidism and ophthalmopathy. TCRdb reprocessed the multiplex PCR reads via MiXCR and lists one record per CDR3 protein. The data hold some 620,000 distinct CDR3 sequences, with roughly 17% observed a single time. Sequences were obtained from blood. The receptors were sampled from a woman in her twenties or thirties with Graves' hyperthyroidism. The CDR3 runs from the conserved cysteine through the conserved F or W. Each record gives: D gene, clone size, J gene, V gene, CDR3 protein, CDR3 DNA. D genes are given only for firm matches. Where a row states a size, it is once, few, many or the class of an expanded clone; other rows omit it.

D gene: -; clone size: many; J gene: TRBJ1-1; V gene: TRBV2; CDR3 protein: CASSEKGWTEAFF; CDR3 DNA: TGTGCCAGCAGTGAGAAGGGTTGGACTGAAGCTTTCTTT
D gene: -; clone size: -; J gene: TRBJ1-5; V gene: TRBV28; CDR3 protein: CASSSPGGQQPQHF; CDR3 DNA: TGTGCCAGCAGCTCCCCGGGGGGGCAGCAGCCCCAGCATTTT
D gene: -; clone size: few; J gene: TRBJ1-2; V gene: TRBV29-1; CDR3 protein: CSVPDRANYGYTF; CDR3 DNA: TGCAGCGTCCCCGACAGAGCTAACTATGGCTACACCTTC
D gene: TRBD2; clone size: many; J gene: TRBJ2-1; V gene: TRBV6-1; CDR3 protein: CASSGTSGRRNEQFF; CDR3 DNA: TGTGCCAGCAGTGGAACTAGCGGGAGGCGGAATGAGCAGTTCTTC
D gene: -; clone size: -; J gene: TRBJ2-2; V gene: TRBV7-9; CDR3 protein: CASSLKASSNTGELFF; CDR3 DNA: TGTGCCAGCAGCTTGAAGGCGAGCAGTAACACCGGGGAGCTGTTTTTT
D gene: TRBD1; clone size: many; J gene: TRBJ2-1; V gene: TRBV5-1; CDR3 protein: CASSDPTGGDEQFF; CDR3 DNA: TGCGCCAGCAGCGACCCGACAGGGGGCGATGAGCAGTTCTTC
D gene: TRBD2; clone size: -; J gene: TRBJ2-5; V gene: TRBV9; CDR3 protein: CASSPREGWKTQYF; CDR3 DNA: TGTGCCAGCAGCCCCCGGGAGGGGTGGAAGACCCAGTACTTC
D gene: TRBD2; clone size: many; J gene: TRBJ2-1; V gene: TRBV7-9; CDR3 protein: CASSLGGPGEQFF; CDR3 DNA: TGTGCCAGCAGCTTGGGAGGGCCGGGTGAGCAGTTCTTC
D gene: TRBD2; clone size: few; J gene: TRBJ2-7; V gene: TRBV20-1; CDR3 protein: CSAISGTSGYGEQYF; CDR3 DNA: TGCAGTGCTATCTCCGGGACTAGCGGGTACGGCGAGCAGTACTTC
D gene: -; clone size: -; J gene: TRBJ2-2; V gene: TRBV11-1; CDR3 protein: CASSVREAGELFF; CDR3 DNA: TGTGCCAGCAGCGTTAGGGAAGCCGGGGAGCTGTTTTTT
D gene: TRBD1; clone size: -; J gene: TRBJ2-5; V gene: TRBV5-1; CDR3 protein: CASSLETGTRETQYF; CDR3 DNA: TGCGCCAGCAGCTTGGAGACAGGGACGAGGGAGACCCAGTACTTC
D gene: -; clone size: few; J gene: TRBJ2-3; V gene: TRBV3-1; CDR3 protein: CASSQGPLGATDTQYF; CDR3 DNA: TGTGCCAGCAGCCAAGGACCTTTAGGGGCCACAGATACGCAGTATTTT
D gene: -; clone size: -; J gene: TRBJ2-2; V gene: TRBV5-1; CDR3 protein: CASSPGPVNTGELFF; CDR3 DNA: TGCGCCAGCAGCCCAGGACCTGTGAACACCGGGGAGCTGTTTTTT
D gene: TRBD2; clone size: few; J gene: TRBJ2-1; V gene: TRBV29-1; CDR3 protein: CSLRTSGRPYNEQFF; CDR3 DNA: TGCAGCCTTAGGACTAGCGGGAGACCTTACAATGAGCAGTTCTTC
D gene: -; clone size: -; J gene: TRBJ2-7; V gene: TRBV5-5; CDR3 protein: CASSFGTSYDQYF; CDR3 DNA: TGTGCCAGCAGCTTTGGGACCTCCTACGATCAGTACTTC
D gene: TRBD1; clone size: -; J gene: TRBJ1-1; V gene: TRBV18; CDR3 protein: CASSLDRGSEAFF; CDR3 DNA: TGTGCCAGCTCACTAGACAGGGGCTCTGAAGCTTTCTTT
D gene: TRBD1; clone size: -; J gene: TRBJ2-7; V gene: TRBV4-1; CDR3 protein: CASSQGPGGSYEQYF; CDR3 DNA: TGCGCCAGCAGCCAAGGTCCAGGGGGTTCCTACGAGCAGTACTTC
D gene: TRBD2; clone size: few; J gene: TRBJ2-7; V gene: TRBV3-1; CDR3 protein: CASSQLAGYEQYF; CDR3 DNA: TGTGCCAGCAGCCAACTAGCGGGATACGAGCAGTACTTC
D gene: TRBD1; clone size: many; J gene: TRBJ2-7; V gene: TRBV12-3/TRBV12-4; CDR3 protein: CASSSRTGRNEQYF; CDR3 DNA: TGTGCCAGCAGTTCCCGGACAGGGAGAAACGAGCAGTACTTC
D gene: TRBD2; clone size: few; J gene: TRBJ2-7; V gene: TRBV19; CDR3 protein: CASSELSGSLTGEQYF; CDR3 DNA: TGTGCCAGTAGTGAACTAAGCGGGAGCCTCACTGGGGAGCAGTACTTC
D gene: TRBD1; clone size: -; J gene: TRBJ2-3; V gene: TRBV12-3/TRBV12-4; CDR3 protein: CASSGRQGMGSDTQYF; CDR3 DNA: TGTGCCAGCAGTGGCCGACAGGGCATGGGCTCAGATACGCAGTATTTT
D gene: -; clone size: -; J gene: TRBJ1-1; V gene: TRBV27; CDR3 protein: CASSLYGEAFF; CDR3 DNA: TGTGCCAGCAGTTTATACGGTGAAGCTTTCTTT
D gene: TRBD2; clone size: few; J gene: TRBJ2-2; V gene: TRBV5-1; CDR3 protein: CASSLEIAGGYNTGELFF; CDR3 DNA: TGCGCCAGCAGCTTGGAAATAGCGGGAGGGTATAACACCGGGGAGCTGTTTTTT
D gene: -; clone size: few; J gene: TRBJ2-3; V gene: TRBV6-2/TRBV6-3; CDR3 protein: CASSYQGISTDTQYF; CDR3 DNA: TGTGCCAGCAGTTACCAAGGAATAAGCACAGATACGCAGTATTTT
D gene: -; clone size: few; J gene: TRBJ2-1; V gene: TRBV4-1; CDR3 protein: CASSQDDGVNEQFF; CDR3 DNA: TGCGCCAGCAGCCAAGATGACGGGGTCAATGAGCAGTTCTTC
D gene: -; clone size: -; J gene: TRBJ1-5; V gene: TRBV6-1; CDR3 protein: CASSEYGRFNQPQHF; CDR3 DNA: TGTGCCAGCAGTGAATATGGACGGTTCAATCAGCCCCAGCATTTT
D gene: TRBD1; clone size: many; J gene: TRBJ1-5; V gene: TRBV20-1; CDR3 protein: CSARLLRDSSDQPQHF; CDR3 DNA: TGCAGTGCTAGGCTCCTCAGGGACAGCTCAGATCAGCCCCAGCATTTT
D gene: TRBD2; clone size: many; J gene: TRBJ2-7; V gene: TRBV5-1; CDR3 protein: CASSLEGTSFGEQYF; CDR3 DNA: TGCGCCAGCAGCTTGGAAGGGACTAGCTTCGGCGAGCAGTACTTC
D gene: -; clone size: few; J gene: TRBJ1-3; V gene: TRBV9; CDR3 protein: CASSVGLFSGNTIYF; CDR3 DNA: TGTGCCAGCAGCGTTGGACTTTTCTCTGGAAACACCATATATTTT
D gene: -; clone size: many; J gene: TRBJ2-5; V gene: TRBV6-2/TRBV6-3; CDR3 protein: CASSYLLARYQETQYF; CDR3 DNA: TGTGCCAGCAGTTACTTATTAGCGAGATACCAAGAGACCCAGTACTTC
D gene: -; clone size: few; J gene: TRBJ2-3; V gene: TRBV4-1; CDR3 protein: CASSQVTGPSTDTQYF; CDR3 DNA: TGCGCCAGCAGCCAAGTCACAGGGCCTAGCACAGATACGCAGTATTTT
D gene: -; clone size: -; J gene: TRBJ2-7; V gene: TRBV27; CDR3 protein: CASSLSGGMGYEQYF; CDR3 DNA: TGTGCCAGCAGTTTATCCGGGGGAATGGGCTACGAGCAGTACTTC
D gene: -; clone size: few; J gene: TRBJ2-2; V gene: TRBV19; CDR3 protein: CASSIQGLGTGELFF; CDR3 DNA: TGTGCCAGTAGTATCCAGGGTCTGGGCACCGGGGAGCTGTTTTTT
D gene: -; clone size: few; J gene: TRBJ1-1; V gene: TRBV19; CDR3 protein: CASSPRGSPKAFF; CDR3 DNA: TGTGCCAGTAGTCCCAGAGGGAGCCCTAAAGCTTTCTTT
D gene: -; clone size: many; J gene: TRBJ2-7; V gene: TRBV28; CDR3 protein: CASSFQGRTYEQYF; CDR3 DNA: TGTGCCAGCAGTTTCCAGGGGCGCACCTACGAGCAGTACTTC
D gene: -; clone size: many; J gene: TRBJ1-3; V gene: TRBV12-3/TRBV12-4; CDR3 protein: CASSSLGRTGNTIYF; CDR3 DNA: TGTGCCAGCAGTTCTTTGGGCAGAACTGGAAACACCATATATTTT